A single sample gave rise to the 6 T cell receptor beta chains below, sequenced in a study of OX40 agonist ivuxolimab in advanced cancers. Generated by immunoSEQ multiplex PCR, the TCRdb table keeps only in-frame clones and is missing some. The sample contains approximately 62,000 clones, roughly nine tenths of which appear only once. This specimen was CD4+ or CD8+ T cells sorted from blood, taken in a trial of the OX40 agonist ivuxolimab. These receptors came from an adult with an advanced solid tumor such as melanoma, head and neck, liver or kidney cancer.

This rearrangement joins TRBV19 to TRBJ1-1; 11 bases fit TRBD1. The V and J ends lost 6 bases and 5 bases, in that order; junction bases with no gene match: 8. The germline V gene encodes CDR1 LNHDA and CDR2 SQIVND (reference sequence). The CDR3 runs 15 residues. DNA for the CDR3: TGTGCCAGTAGCCACGGACAGGGGGCCGGGACTGAAGCTTTCTTT. Its protein product is CASSHGQGAGTEAFF.

The chain has TRBV21-1 and TRBJ2-7. TRBV21-1 is reported as a pseudogene. The CDR3 consists of 12 residues. CDR3 protein: CASSKAPYEQYV. The CDR3, as DNA: TGTGCCAGCAGCAAAGCCCCCTACGAGCAGTACGTC.

The chain recombines TRBV7-9 with TRBJ2-2; D call uncertain. V lost 5 bases, J lost 0 bases, and 16 bases lay in between. CDR1 is SEHNR, CDR2 FQNEAQ, per germline (reference sequence). The CDR3 covers 17 residues. CDR3: CASSPKNGEPNTGELFF. The CDR3 DNA follows: TGTGCCAGCAGCCCCAAGAACGGAGAACCGAACACCGGGGAGCTGTTTTTT.

The sample holds a few counts of this clone. The V gene is TRBV5-6, the J gene TRBJ2-1, with TRBD2 identical over 10 bases. Germline V gene data show CDR1 as SGHDT and CDR2 as YYEEEE. The trim removed 2 bases at V and 0 bases at J, leaving 5 bases unmatched. The CDR3 length is 17 residues. The CDR3 bases are TGTGCCAGCAGCTTATATGCTAGCGGGAGCTCCTACAATGAGCAGTTCTTC. Its protein is CASSLYASGSSYNEQFF. The full variable domain, its missing parts supplied by reference TRBV5-6 and TRBJ2-1, is DAGVTQSPTHLIKTRGQQVTLRCSPKSGHDTVSWYQQALGQGPQFIFQYYEEEERQRGNFPDRFSGHQFPNYSSELNVNALLLGDSALYLCASSLYASGSSYNEQFFGPGTRLTVL.

This chain links TRBV30 with TRBJ2-3; 8 bases match TRBD2. The germline V gene has CDR1 GTSNPN and CDR2 SVGIG (reference sequence). V was pared by 3 bases and J by 4 bases, with 3 bases of the junction left unmatched. This CDR3 has 13 residues. This CDR3 is CAWSSGGPDTQYF. The CDR3 nucleotides are TGTGCCTGGAGCAGCGGGGGACCAGATACGCAGTATTTT.

The V call is TRBV11-2, the J call TRBJ2-7, with 12 bases aligning to TRBD2. The CDR3 spans 14 residues. Germline values: CDR1 SGHAT, CDR2 FQNNGV. V lost 3 bases and J lost 8; bases outside the gene matches: 5. CDR3 loop: CASSLGGLAGKQYV. DNA of the CDR3: TGTGCCAGCAGCTTGGGAGGACTAGCGGGAAAGCAGTACGTC.